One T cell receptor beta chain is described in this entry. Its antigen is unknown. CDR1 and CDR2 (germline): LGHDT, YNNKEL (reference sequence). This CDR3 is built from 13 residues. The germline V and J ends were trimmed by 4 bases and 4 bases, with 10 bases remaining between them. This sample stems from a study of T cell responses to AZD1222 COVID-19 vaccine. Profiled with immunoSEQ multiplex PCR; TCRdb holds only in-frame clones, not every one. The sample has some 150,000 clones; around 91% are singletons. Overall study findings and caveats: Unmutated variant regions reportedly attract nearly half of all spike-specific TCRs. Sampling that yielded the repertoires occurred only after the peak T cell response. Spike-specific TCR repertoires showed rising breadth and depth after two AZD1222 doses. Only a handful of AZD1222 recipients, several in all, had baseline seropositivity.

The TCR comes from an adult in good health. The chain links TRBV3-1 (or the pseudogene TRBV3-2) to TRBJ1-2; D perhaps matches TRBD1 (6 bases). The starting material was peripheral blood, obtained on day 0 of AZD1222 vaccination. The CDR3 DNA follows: TGTGCCAGCAGCCTAGCAGGGGCCTATGGCTACACCTTC. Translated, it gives CASSLAGAYGYTF.